This TCR beta chain emerged from a study of human T cells and chemical hapten exposure. TCRdb recomputed calls from the RACE reads with MiXCR, one row per CDR3 protein. The repertoire includes 350,000 to 450,000 distinct CDR3 sequences, 5.1% of them detected once, and 2.6% sits in the top ten. Only a few counts were recorded for this clonotype. The time point: pre-sensitization, week 0. Treatment: therapeutic diphenylcyclopropenone sensitization with weekly scalp DPC. Trimming took off 6 bases at V and 1 base at J, with 8 bases between the two ends. This CDR3 is 13 amino acids long. The J gene is TRBJ2-3, the V gene TRBV23-1; no firm D call. TRBV23-1 is designated an ORF whose function remains uncertain. Here the sequenced sample was whole blood, taken in connection with sensitization to the hapten diphenylcyclopropenone (DPC). The receptor was isolated from a woman aged 45 to 65 with alopecia areata. Some clones in this sample may be carry-over from other donors' samples. In DNA, the CDR3 is TGCGCCAGCAGAGAGGCAGGCACAGATACGCAGTATTTT. This sequence encodes CASREAGTDTQYF.